This TCR beta chain was found in a study of T cells in Graves' hyperthyroidism and ophthalmopathy. In making diagnoses, clinical symptoms, serum thyroxine and TRAb, thyroid ultrasound and orbital computed tomography were all used. Turning to this clonotype: The antigen is not known.

Amplification yielded TCR beta CDR3 regions, with RNA transcripts as the source. Initially, a first-round RT-PCR of the TCR CDR3 employed the HTBI primer set. MiXCR was run by TCRdb on the multiplex PCR reads, yielding one entry per CDR3 protein. The table shows approximately 590,000 distinct CDR3 sequences, with about 45% occurring only once. This CDR3 has 13 residues. V lost 6 bases and J 3 bases, leaving 11 bases between the germline ends. General observations from the study: Most thyroid clonotypes expanded above 0.001 appeared in blood too. A 13 V-J signature model discriminated ophthalmopathy versus stable hyperthyroidism.

This chain uses TRBV12-3 or TRBV12-4 with TRBJ2-5; possibly TRBD1 for D (6 bases). The sequence was collected from a woman under 30 with Graves' hyperthyroidism. Sequencing was carried out using peripheral blood or thyroid tissue (not recorded which). This CDR3 reads CASSFRGEETQYF. The CDR3 DNA reads as TGTGCCAGCAGCTTCAGGGGAGAAGAGACCCAGTACTTC.